This T cell receptor beta chain was sequenced in a study of cytomegalovirus exposure and HLA in healthy donors. Study-wide points: Later on, a genetic analysis was performed. It linked a missense variant in DCLRE1C with V- and J-gene trimming of TCR beta. Excluded: some indistinguishable V segments such as TRBV6-2 and TRBV6-3. The listing of 150 or so TCR beta chains classed them as cytomegalovirus-associated.

V was shortened by 1 base and J by 2 bases, with 11 bases between the two germline ends. Looked up from germline, CDR1 is SGHRS and CDR2 is YFSETQ. The CDR3 is 15 residues long. In nominal health when sampled, donors likely had unrecorded immune exposures nonetheless. The PCR ran on 60 Vbeta and 13 Jbeta primers. Profiling relied on immunoSEQ multiplex PCR, and the TCRdb table lists in-frame clones only, not all of them. The sample shows roughly 150,000 clones, roughly 85% of them seen only once. Notes on this clone: Its specificity is unknown.

This sequence was found in a boy aged 2 to 9 in good health and CMV-seronegative. The chain combines TRBV5-1 with TRBJ2-3; a possible D gene is TRBD2 (5 bases). Specimen: PBMCs. CDR3 nucleotide sequence: TGCGCCAGCAGCTTGCTTCGCGGGCCCACAGATACGCAGTATTTT. It encodes CASSLLRGPTDTQYF.